These 21 T cell receptor beta chains were all obtained from the same sample, sequenced in a study of blood T cell repertoires in COVID-19. TCRdb's table, derived via immunoSEQ multiplex PCR, lists solely in-frame clones and lacks some. The sample lists about 120,000 clones; roughly three quarters were seen once. The sequencing input was peripheral blood. These TCRs come from a human donor in a cohort sampled during active COVID-19.

The chain links TRBV6-5 to TRBJ1-1, with D possibly being TRBD1 (5 bases). Germline CDR1 MNHEY, CDR2 SVGAGI. The CDR3 runs to 14 residues. Trimming stripped 7 bases from V and 2 bases from J, with 14 bases between. CDR3 sequence (DNA): TGTGCCAGCACCCTGGGGCAGGGCAACACTGAAGCTTTCTTT. Translating it yields CASTLGQGNTEAFF.

The CDR3 DNA follows: TGTGCCAGCAGTGAAGCGCAACTAGGGGAGCAGTACTTC. It specifies CASSEAQLGEQYF. The gene calls are TRBV2 and TRBJ2-7, with D perhaps TRBD2 (5 bases). V was clipped by 0 bases and J by 7 bases, with 10 bases between them. The CDR3 totals 13 residues. CDR1 and CDR2 (germline): SNHLY, FYNNEI.

The chain carries TRBV30 and TRBJ1-1; 8 bases agree with TRBD1. The germline gives CDR1 GTSNPN, CDR2 SVGIG (reference sequence). V was clipped by 0 bases and J by 1 base; unmatched bases: 13. There are 18 residues in the CDR3. CDR3 sequence: CAWSVPSGQGISNTEAFF. DNA for the CDR3: TGTGCCTGGAGTGTACCTTCCGGACAGGGTATATCGAACACTGAAGCTTTCTTT. Looking up the rest from reference TRBV30 and TRBJ1-1 gives the full variable domain: SQTIHQWPATLVQPVGSPLSLECTVEGTSNPNLYWYRQAAGRGLQLLFYSVGIGQISSEVPQNLSASRPQDRQFILSSKKLLLSDSGFYLCAWSVPSGQGISNTEAFFGQGTRLTVV.

The genes are TRBV6-5 and TRBJ2-7; maybe TRBD2 (6 bases). Germline V gene lookup returns CDR1 MNHEY and CDR2 SVGAGI. This CDR3 is built from 14 residues. V gave up 5 bases and J gave up 5 bases, with 16 bases separating them. This CDR3 reads CASSPWGVRDEQYF. The CDR3 DNA reads TGTGCCAGCAGTCCGTGGGGGGTAAGGGACGAGCAGTACTTC.

This clone was counted a single time. The chain carries TRBV13 and TRBJ2-3, with a possible D match to TRBD1 (5 bases). V was shortened by 5 bases and J by 2 bases, with 8 bases between the two germline ends. Germline CDR1 PRHDT, CDR2 FYEKMQ (reference sequence). CDR3 length equals 13 residues. The CDR3 sequence is CASSMDITDTQYF. In nucleotides, the CDR3 is TGTGCCAGCAGCATGGACATCACAGATACGCAGTATTTT.

This clone was detected only once. This chain links TRBV5-6 with TRBJ1-1, with D uncertain. Looked up from germline, CDR1 is SGHDT and CDR2 is YYEEEE. The CDR3 contains 11 residues. The ends were cut back, 2 bases at V and 6 bases at J, with 5 bases in the middle. CDR3 sequence (DNA): TGTGCCAGCAGCTTACTCCCTGAAGCTTTCTTT. This encodes CASSLLPEAFF.

The chain couples TRBV24-1 to TRBJ2-7; no definite D call. The length of the CDR3 is 12 residues. V lost 9 bases to trimming and J lost 0 bases, with 8 bases between them. Germline values: CDR1 KGHDR, CDR2 SFDVKD. The CDR3: CATAQDSYEQYF. CDR3 DNA sequence: TGTGCCACCGCCCAGGACTCCTACGAGCAGTACTTC.

The gene calls are TRBV5-1 and TRBJ1-6; TRBD1 aligns across 9 bases. With 5 bases clipped from V and 6 bases from J, the junction kept 12 bases outside the gene matches. Germline-derived CDR1 and CDR2 are SGHRS and YFSETQ. The CDR3 has 17 amino acids. The CDR3 coding sequence is TGCGCCAGCAGGGACGAGATCGGACAGGGGAGTAATTCACCCCTCCACTTT. It codes for CASRDEIGQGSNSPLHF. Full variable domain (outside the CDR3, taken from reference TRBV5-1 and TRBJ1-6): KAGVTQTPRYLIKTRGQQVTLSCSPISGHRSVSWYQQTPGQGLQFLFEYFSETQRNKGNFPGRFSGRQFSNSRSEMNVSTLELGDSALYLCASRDEIGQGSNSPLHFGNGTRLTVT.

The chain recombines TRBV19 with TRBJ2-7; 7 bases are shared with TRBD1. The trim removed 3 bases at V and 2 bases at J, leaving 4 bases unmatched. This CDR3 region has 14 residues. Germline assignment: CDR1 LNHDA and CDR2 SQIVND (reference sequence). Here the CDR3 reads CASSIYRGTYEQYF. For the CDR3, the DNA is TGTGCCAGTAGTATTTACAGGGGAACCTACGAGCAGTACTTC.

The chain couples TRBV4-1 to TRBJ2-7; 7 nucleotides match TRBD1. This CDR3 is 14 amino acids long. CDR1 and CDR2 from the germline V gene are MGHRA and YSYEKL. V lost 2 bases, J lost 4 bases, and 5 bases stayed unmatched. Here the CDR3 DNA reads TGCGCCAGCAGCCAACCGGGACAGTCGTACGAGCAGTACTTC. This translates into CASSQPGQSYEQYF.

The V call is TRBV27, the J call TRBJ1-6, with TRBD1 identical over 7 bases. The junction had 10 bases not matched to a gene; V was cut back by 1 base and J by 4 bases. The germline V gene has CDR1 MNHEY and CDR2 SMNVEV (reference sequence). The CDR3 covers 18 residues. CDR3 bases: TGTGCCAGCAGTTTATTCCCGCCGACAGGGAGTTATAATTCACCCCTCCACTTT. Translated, it gives CASSLFPPTGSYNSPLHF.

The chain employs TRBV7-9 and TRBJ1-2; 7 positions agree with TRBD1. Germline V CDR1 and CDR2: SEHNR, FQNEAQ (reference sequence). V lost 5 bases and J lost 3; bases outside the gene matches: 9. The CDR3 is made up of 15 amino acids. The CDR3 here is CASSSPLQGHYGYTF. Here the CDR3 DNA reads TGTGCCAGCAGCAGCCCCCTACAGGGGCACTATGGCTACACCTTC.

The chain combines TRBV5-1 with TRBJ1-4, with 7 positions matching TRBD1. The germline gives CDR1 SGHRS, CDR2 YFSETQ. The ends lost 4 bases at V and 3 bases at J; junction bases unmatched: 3. The CDR3 spans 14 residues. The CDR3 loop is CASSDGTANEKLFF. The CDR3 coding sequence is TGCGCCAGCAGCGACGGGACAGCTAATGAAAAACTGTTTTTT.

CDR3 DNA: TGTGCCAGCAGCTTCCCAGGGGGCTACGAGCAGTACTTC. Translating it yields CASSFPGGYEQYF. V is TRBV7-8 and J is TRBJ2-7; 7 bases are shared with TRBD1. With 3 bases clipped from V and 3 bases from J, the junction kept 2 bases outside the gene matches. The CDR3 has 13 residues. CDR1 and CDR2 from the germline V gene are SGHVS and FQNEAQ.

V usage is TRBV10-3 and J usage is TRBJ2-7; 13 bases are a match to TRBD2. Germline lookup yields CDR1 ENHRY and CDR2 SYGVKD. V shed 0 bases and J 4 bases; nucleotides not matched to a gene: 6. The CDR3 runs to 17 residues. The DNA for the CDR3 is TGTGCCATCAGTGAGTCCCCTTGGACTAGCGGGGGTTACGAGCAGTACTTC. Its translation is CAISESPWTSGGYEQYF.

The J gene is TRBJ2-7, the V gene TRBV7-9; tentative D call: TRBD1 (5 bases). The CDR3 runs 13 residues. Trimming took 5 bases from V and 2 from J, leaving 10 bases between them. The germline gives CDR1 SEHNR, CDR2 FQNEAQ (reference sequence). CDR3 sequence reads: CASSQGHAYEQYF. The DNA of the CDR3 is TGTGCCAGCAGCCAAGGACATGCCTACGAGCAGTACTTC. Based on the CDR3 plus reference TRBV7-9 and TRBJ2-7, the full variable domain is DTGVSQNPRHKITKRGQNVTFRCDPISEHNRLYWYRQTLGQGPEFLTYFQNEAQLEKSRLLSDRFSAERPKGSFSTLEIQRTEQGDSAMYLCASSQGHAYEQYFGPGTRLTVT.

The V and J genes are TRBV5-4 and TRBJ2-7, with a tentative D call TRBD1 (6 bases). V lost 0 bases to trimming and J lost 0 bases, with 10 bases between them. This CDR3 is built from 15 residues. CDR1 and CDR2 (germline): SGHNT, YYREEE (reference sequence). The CDR3 sequence is CASSLVPDSSYEQYF. The CDR3 bases are TGTGCCAGCAGCTTGGTTCCGGACAGCTCCTACGAGCAGTACTTC.

This rearrangement joins TRBV7-9 to TRBJ1-5, with a weak D call TRBD1 (6 bases). There are 13 residues in the CDR3. Trimming took off 1 base at V and 7 bases at J, with 8 bases between the two ends. Germline CDR1 reads SEHNR; CDR2 reads FQNEAQ (reference sequence). CDR3 nucleotides: TGTGCCAGCAGCTTAGGGGGGCCACAGCCCCAGCATTTT. It translates to CASSLGGPQPQHF. Based on the CDR3 plus reference TRBV7-9 and TRBJ1-5, the full variable domain is DTGVSQNPRHKITKRGQNVTFRCDPISEHNRLYWYRQTLGQGPEFLTYFQNEAQLEKSRLLSDRFSAERPKGSFSTLEIQRTEQGDSAMYLCASSLGGPQPQHFGDGTRLSIL.

The V gene is TRBV5-1, the J gene TRBJ2-7; TRBD2 is a possible D gene (5 bases). This CDR3 region has 14 residues. The germline V gene has CDR1 SGHRS and CDR2 YFSETQ. Trimming pared 4 bases from V and 5 bases from J, leaving 16 bases between. CDR3 region: CASSPPDSFNEQYF. CDR3 DNA: TGCGCCAGCAGCCCCCCGGACTCCTTCAACGAGCAGTACTTC.

The chain uses TRBV5-1 and TRBJ2-7; 9 nucleotides align to TRBD1. The CDR3 has 15 residues. Germline V gene sequence: CDR1 SGHRS, CDR2 YFSETQ. V was pared by 4 bases and J by 0 bases, with 5 bases of the junction left unmatched. CDR3 sequence reads: CASSPRTGDSYEQYF. The CDR3 DNA reads as TGCGCCAGCAGCCCAAGGACAGGGGACTCCTACGAGCAGTACTTC. The variable domain in full, with the rest retrieved from reference TRBV5-1 and TRBJ2-7, is KAGVTQTPRYLIKTRGQQVTLSCSPISGHRSVSWYQQTPGQGLQFLFEYFSETQRNKGNFPGRFSGRQFSNSRSEMNVSTLELGDSALYLCASSPRTGDSYEQYFGPGTRLTVT.

This clone appeared once. CDR3 nucleotide sequence: TGTGCCAGCAGTGACAGTAATGCTGAAGCTTTCTTT. Its protein product is CASSDSNAEAFF. The chain has TRBV12-3 or TRBV12-4 and TRBJ1-1; D is possibly TRBD1 (5 bases). The germline V and J ends were trimmed by 5 bases and 6 bases, with 10 bases remaining between them. CDR3 length equals 12 residues.